This TCR beta chain was captured by sequencing in a study of OX40 agonist ivuxolimab in advanced cancers. Whole-study results and caveats: In general, CD8+ T cells held more expanded clones than CD4+ did, on average.

Comments on this clone: What it binds is not known.

Assay used: immunoSEQ multiplex PCR; TCRdb lists only in-frame clones, some missing. The table records about 52,000 clones, approximately 94% of them present only once. The source is an adult with an advanced solid tumor such as melanoma, head and neck, liver or kidney cancer. The sample here was CD4+ or CD8+ T cells sorted from blood, taken in a trial of the OX40 agonist ivuxolimab.

The CDR3, as DNA: TGTGCCAGCAGCAGCACCTTACAAGGCACCGGGGAGCTGTTTTTT. Its protein product is CASSSTLQGTGELFF. The chain recombines TRBV28 with TRBJ2-2; D remains unclear. V lost 6 bases to trimming and J lost 4 bases, with 15 bases between them. The CDR3 loop spans 15 amino acids. Germline CDR1 MDHEN, CDR2 SYDVKM.